The 15 T cell receptor beta chains reported below all come from one sample, sequenced in a study of shared T cell receptors in the human thymus. This table comes from immunoSEQ multiplex PCR, and its TCRdb copy is limited to in-frame clones, with some not included. The top ten hold approximately 0.011% of the sample, which has 500,000 to 750,000 clones, 85% to 90% seen once. The sample was also reused in another study, on human thymus T cells.

The sample was thymocytes. The source is a boy under two years old with a congenital heart defect.

V and J are TRBV5-6 and TRBJ1-2; D uncertain. Germline V gives CDR1 SGHDT, CDR2 YYEEEE. The length of the CDR3 is 15 residues. V lost 0 bases and J lost 1, with 10 bases in between. CDR3 sequence reads: CASSLGAVINYGYTF. CDR3 bases: TGTGCCAGCAGCTTGGGGGCCGTTATTAACTATGGCTACACCTTC.

V gene TRBV18 combines with J gene TRBJ1-2, with D maybe TRBD1 (5 bases). The CDR3 runs to 13 residues. Germline V gene lookup returns CDR1 KGHSH and CDR2 LQKENI. V lost 6 bases and J lost 6, with 14 bases in between. This chain's CDR3 is CASSPGREDGYTF. CDR3 in DNA: TGTGCCAGCTCCCCCGGCAGGGAGGATGGCTACACCTTC.

This chain links TRBV13 with TRBJ2-7; D gene uncertain. The length of the CDR3 is 18 residues. Trimming removed 5 bases at V and 2 bases at J, with 25 bases between. Germline V gene sequence: CDR1 PRHDT, CDR2 FYEKMQ (reference sequence). DNA for the CDR3: TGTGCCAGCAGCCAAACGACGGTAGAACAGTCCCACCCCTACGAGCAGTACTTC. It is translated as CASSQTTVEQSHPYEQYF.

The chain couples TRBV5-1 to TRBJ2-5, with D perhaps TRBD1 (6 bases). The CDR3 is 16 amino acids. V was shortened by 4 bases and J by 5 bases, with 21 bases between the two germline ends. From germline, CDR1 is SGHRS and CDR2 YFSETQ. The CDR3 reads CASSPRGPGQGETQYF. The CDR3 nucleotides are TGCGCCAGCAGCCCCCGCGGACCCGGGCAGGGGGAGACCCAGTACTTC.

The chain joins TRBV7-2 to TRBJ1-5; 8 nucleotides match TRBD1. Germline V gives CDR1 SGHTA, CDR2 FQGNSA. The length of the CDR3 is 11 residues. V shed 4 bases and J 11 bases; nucleotides not matched to a gene: 1. The DNA for the CDR3 is TGTGCCAGCAGCTCGGGACAGGCCCAGCATTTT. It is translated as CASSSGQAQHF.

The rearrangement joins TRBV19 to TRBJ2-2; 12 bases are shared with TRBD2. Trimming at V came to 8 bases and at J to 0 bases, leaving 19 bases not matched to a gene. CDR1 and CDR2 from the germline V gene are LNHDA and SQIVND (reference sequence). The CDR3 has 21 residues. The CDR3 nucleotides read TGTGCCAGTGCGACCGCGGGACAGGGTCTAGCGGGAGGGCCGAACACCGGGGAGCTGTTTTTT. It translates to CASATAGQGLAGGPNTGELFF.

The rearrangement uses TRBV27 and TRBJ2-3, with D possibly being TRBD2 (6 bases). The CDR3 has 19 amino acids. V lost 5 bases and J lost 2, with 26 bases in between. The germline gives CDR1 MNHEY, CDR2 SMNVEV (reference sequence). The DNA of the CDR3 is TGTGCCAGCAGTCCGATACCCACCACCGGGACTTCAGTCACAGATACGCAGTATTTT. It is translated as CASSPIPTTGTSVTDTQYF.

V is TRBV5-1 and J is TRBJ1-3; TRBD1 might be the D (6 bases). This CDR3 spans 15 amino acids. Germline lookup yields CDR1 SGHRS and CDR2 YFSETQ. V was pared by 0 bases and J by 4 bases, with 11 bases between. The CDR3 is CASSLGSGAGNTIYF. The CDR3 coding sequence is TGCGCCAGCAGCTTGGGATCAGGGGCCGGAAACACCATATATTTT.

Worth noting for this clone: The identical CDR3 is also encoded by other nucleotide sequences in the sample. V gene TRBV30 combines with J gene TRBJ1-5; D not certain. The CDR3 extends over 15 amino acids. V gave up 0 bases and J gave up 4 bases, with 13 bases separating them. Per germline, CDR1 GTSNPN and CDR2 SVGIG (reference sequence). The CDR3 DNA is TGTGCCTGGAGTGTTTCCCCGGGGAGTAATCAGCCCCAGCATTTT. It codes for CAWSVSPGSNQPQHF.

A single count supports this clone. V usage is TRBV15 and J usage is TRBJ1-1; D is unclear. CDR3 length: 16 residues. Germline loops: CDR1 LNHNV, CDR2 YYDKDF (reference sequence). With 1 base removed from V and 8 bases from J, the gap between germline ends came to 20 bases. The CDR3 sequence is CATSRVPDYGVAEAFF. The CDR3 region has the DNA TGTGCCACCAGCAGAGTTCCAGACTACGGGGTCGCCGAAGCTTTCTTT.

The rearrangement uses TRBV6-5 and TRBJ2-7; 7 bases are a match to TRBD2. The length of the CDR3 is 13 residues. The germline gives CDR1 MNHEY, CDR2 SVGAGI. V lost 10 bases, J lost 3 bases, and 9 bases stayed unmatched. This chain's CDR3 is CATGPAGFYEQYF. In nucleotides, the CDR3 is TGTGCCACCGGACCAGCGGGATTCTACGAGCAGTACTTC.

This sequence joins TRBV7-8 and TRBJ1-5; D is possibly TRBD1 (6 bases). V gave up 5 bases and J gave up 5 bases, with 25 bases separating them. CDR1 and CDR2 (germline): SGHVS, FQNEAQ. This CDR3 comprises 18 residues. In DNA, the CDR3 is TGTGCCAGCAGCCCTCCGAGCGACAGGCTGGAGAGGGATCAGCCCCAGCATTTT. This codes for CASSPPSDRLERDQPQHF.

The CDR3 DNA is TGTGCCAGCTCATCGCTCCGGGACAGCCACGAGCAGTACTTC. Its translation: CASSSLRDSHEQYF. V and J are TRBV18 and TRBJ2-7, with 7 positions matching TRBD1. The V and J ends lost 5 bases and 5 bases, in that order; junction bases with no gene match: 9. The CDR3 covers 14 residues. The germline V gene encodes CDR1 KGHSH and CDR2 LQKENI.

V gene TRBV5-1 combines with J gene TRBJ2-2, with 12 bases fitting TRBD2. Germline V lookup: CDR1 SGHRS, CDR2 YFSETQ. The V gene end was trimmed by 0 bases and the J gene end by 8 bases; junction bases not matched to a gene: 5. CDR3 length: 16 amino acids. CDR3 protein: CASSLDGLAGNGELFF. The CDR3 DNA reads as TGCGCCAGCAGCTTGGACGGACTAGCGGGAAATGGGGAGCTGTTTTTT.

This chain joins TRBV27 and TRBJ2-7; TRBD1 is a possible D gene (7 bases). V was clipped by 0 bases and J by 0 bases, with 18 bases between them. The germline gives CDR1 MNHEY, CDR2 SMNVEV (reference sequence). CDR3 length: 18 amino acids. DNA for the CDR3: TGTGCCAGCAGTTTATCTGGGCAGGGGGGTGCTCACTCCTACGAGCAGTACTTC. Translation gives CASSLSGQGGAHSYEQYF.